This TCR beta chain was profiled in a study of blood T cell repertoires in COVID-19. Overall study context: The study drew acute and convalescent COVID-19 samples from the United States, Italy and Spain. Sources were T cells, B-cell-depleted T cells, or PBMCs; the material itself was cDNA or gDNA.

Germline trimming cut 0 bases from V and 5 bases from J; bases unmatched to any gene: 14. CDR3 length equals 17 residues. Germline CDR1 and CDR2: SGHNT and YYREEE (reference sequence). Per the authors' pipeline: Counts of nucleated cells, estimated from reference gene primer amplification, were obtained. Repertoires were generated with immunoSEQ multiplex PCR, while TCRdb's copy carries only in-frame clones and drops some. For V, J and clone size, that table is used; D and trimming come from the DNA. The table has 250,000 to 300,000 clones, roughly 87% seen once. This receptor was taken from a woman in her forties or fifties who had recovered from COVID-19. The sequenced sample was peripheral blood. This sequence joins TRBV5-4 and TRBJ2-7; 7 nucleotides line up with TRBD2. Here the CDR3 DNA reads TGTGCCAGCAGCTTGGATAGCACGGGAGGCCCCTGGGACGAGCAGTACTTC. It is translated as CASSLDSTGGPWDEQYF.